Each of the 18 T cell receptor beta chains below was sequenced from the same sample in a study of beta chain features in type 1 diabetes. Sequenced material consisted of expressed TCRB transcripts (all of the isolated RNA was reverse transcribed). This table comes from immunoSEQ multiplex PCR, and its TCRdb copy is limited to in-frame clones, with some not included. The profile shows almost 350,000 clones, 6.5% to 10% of them singletons. Specimen: central memory CD4+ T cells from blood. These receptor sequences come from a young woman in good health.

This clone appeared a few times. Other DNA sequences in this sample translate to the same CDR3. The chain uses TRBV11-1 and TRBJ2-7; a weak D match, TRBD2 (5 bases). The CDR3 is made up of 13 amino acids. The germline V gene has CDR1 SGHAT and CDR2 FQDESV (reference sequence). Trimming stripped 3 bases from V and 4 bases from J, with 10 bases between. The CDR3 protein is CASSFGITYEQYF. CDR3 bases: TGTGCCAGCAGCTTCGGGATTACGTACGAGCAGTACTTC.

The chain joins TRBV19 to TRBJ2-7, with 9 nucleotides matching TRBD2. Germline V gene sequence: CDR1 LNHDA, CDR2 SQIVND (reference sequence). With 2 bases clipped from V and 4 bases from J, the junction kept 0 bases outside the gene matches. The CDR3 has 13 residues. CDR3 DNA sequence: TGTGCCAGTAGTATACTAGCGGGATACGAGCAGTACTTC. This sequence encodes CASSILAGYEQYF. Supplemented by reference TRBV19 and TRBJ2-7, the full variable domain reads DGGITQSPKYLFRKEGQNVTLSCEQNLNHDAMYWYRQDPGQGLRLIYYSQIVNDFQKGDIAEGYSVSREKKESFPLTVTSAQKNPTAFYLCASSILAGYEQYFGPGTRLTVT.

This clone appeared many times. V is TRBV28 and J is TRBJ1-4; 8 bases fit TRBD1. The CDR3 is 15 amino acids. CDR1 MDHEN and CDR2 SYDVKM come from the germline V gene. The trim removed 6 bases at V and 5 bases at J, leaving 8 bases unmatched. In DNA, the CDR3 is TGTGCCAGCAGCCCAGGGGGCACCGCAAATGAAAAACTGTTTTTT. Protein sequence: CASSPGGTANEKLFF.

This clone was seen a handful of times. A much larger clonotype is one base distant, so this may be a read error. V gene TRBV9 combines with J gene TRBJ2-7, with TRBD2 matching over 8 bases. The CDR3 extends over 15 amino acids. CDR1 is SGDLS, CDR2 YYNGEE, per germline. CDR3 amino acids: CARSALSGGVAEQYF. In DNA, the CDR3 is TGTGCCCGCAGCGCACTGTCGGGGGGGGTCGCCGAGCAGTACTTC.

This clone has a handful of counts. DNA for the CDR3: TGTGCCAGCAGGGGAACAGGGGGCTCGGAGACCCAGTACTTC. Translated: CASRGTGGSETQYF. The rearrangement links TRBV6-1 to TRBJ2-5, with TRBD1 matching over 9 bases. CDR1 and CDR2 from the germline V gene are MNHNS and SASEGT. The CDR3 contains 14 residues. With 6 bases clipped from V and 5 bases from J, the junction kept 7 bases outside the gene matches.

Notes on this clone: With a much larger clone just one base away, this may be a read error. The V and J genes are TRBV2 and TRBJ2-7, with unresolved D. Trimming removed 5 bases from V and 0 bases from J, with 2 bases in between. CDR1 and CDR2 from the germline V gene are SNHLY and FYNNEI. This CDR3 is 11 amino acids long. The CDR3 DNA reads TGTGCCAGCAGTTCCTCCTACGAGCAGTACTTC. It encodes CASSSSYEQYF.

This clone was counted a few times. The chain uses TRBV4-2 and TRBJ2-5; D is unclear. Trimming cost V 0 bases and J 5 bases, with 7 bases left between them. There are 13 residues in the CDR3. Germline V gives CDR1 LGHNA, CDR2 YNFKEQ. DNA of the CDR3: TGTGCCAGCAGCCAAGAATCAGCGGAGACCCAGTACTTC. The encoded protein is CASSQESAETQYF.

This clone was counted a few times. V is TRBV7-2 and J is TRBJ1-1; 7 bases line up with TRBD1. In germline, CDR1 is SGHTA, CDR2 FQGNSA. The length of the CDR3 is 15 residues. V shed 0 bases and J 2 bases; nucleotides not matched to a gene: 3. The CDR3 loop reads CASSLAGQINTEAFF. The CDR3 DNA reads TGTGCCAGCAGCTTAGCGGGACAGATTAACACTGAAGCTTTCTTT. Filled out from reference TRBV7-2 and TRBJ1-1, the complete variable domain reads GAGVSQSPSNKVTEKGKDVELRCDPISGHTALYWYRQSLGQGLEFLIYFQGNSAPDKSGLPSDRFSAERTGGSVSTLTIQRTQQEDSAVYLCASSLAGQINTEAFFGQGTRLTVV.

The table lists this clone with a few counts. V is TRBV28 and J is TRBJ2-7; D ambiguous. The length of the CDR3 is 12 residues. The V end lost 5 bases, the J end lost 0 bases, and 5 bases lay between the germline ends. Germline V CDR1 and CDR2: MDHEN, SYDVKM. CDR3 amino acids: CASSTYSYEQYF. The CDR3 DNA sequence: TGTGCCAGCAGTACATACTCCTACGAGCAGTACTTC.

This rearrangement joins TRBV7-8 to TRBJ1-2; the D gene is possibly TRBD1 (5 bases). V lost 5 bases and J lost 8, with 18 bases in between. This CDR3 contains 14 residues. Germline CDR1 is SGHVS and CDR2 is FQNEAQ. CDR3 sequence (DNA): TGTGCCAGCAGCAGGGGACGTCTGGGAGCCGGCTACACCTTC. Translation: CASSRGRLGAGYTF.

The table lists this clone with a few counts. The genes are TRBV2 and TRBJ2-3; TRBD2 matches at 9 bases. CDR3 length equals 16 residues. The V gene's germline CDR1 is SNHLY and CDR2 FYNNEI. Trimming cost V 7 bases and J 2 bases; bases outside gene matches: 10. CDR3 sequence reads: CASISAGGPHTDTQYF. The CDR3 bases are TGTGCCAGCATCTCCGCGGGAGGGCCTCACACAGATACGCAGTATTTT. Together with reference TRBV2 and TRBJ2-3, the CDR3 gives the full variable domain: EPEVTQTPSHQVTQMGQEVILRCVPISNHLYFYWYRQILGQKVEFLVSFYNNEISEKSEIFDDQFSVERPDGSNFTLKIRSTKLEDSAMYFCASISAGGPHTDTQYFGPGTRLTVL.

This clone was observed a handful of times. The V call is TRBV7-2, the J call TRBJ1-1; 7 nucleotides line up with TRBD1. V trimming: 6 bases; J trimming: 4 bases; junction bases outside the gene matches: 5. CDR1 and CDR2 (germline): SGHTA, FQGNSA. CDR3 size: 13 residues. CDR3 residues: CASSTQGSTEAFF. The CDR3 nucleotides are TGTGCCAGCAGTACACAGGGGAGCACTGAAGCTTTCTTT.

This chain uses TRBV6-1 with TRBJ2-1; 12 positions agree with TRBD2. Losses at the gene ends were 7 bases for V and 9 bases for J; bases not matched to a gene: 7. The germline V gene has CDR1 MNHNS and CDR2 SASEGT. This CDR3 is 14 amino acids long. The CDR3 reads CASTTSGSRGEQFF. The CDR3 DNA reads as TGTGCCAGCACGACTAGCGGGAGTAGGGGTGAGCAGTTCTTC.

There are a few counts of this clone. The rearrangement links TRBV15 to TRBJ2-6; D is ambiguous. V was shortened by 9 bases and J by 2 bases, with 8 bases between the two germline ends. This CDR3 is built from 13 residues. Germline CDR1 and CDR2: LNHNV and YYDKDF (reference sequence). CDR3 protein: CATLVAGANVLTF. In DNA form, the CDR3 reads TGTGCCACGTTAGTCGCTGGGGCCAACGTCCTGACTTTC.

The CDR3 region has the DNA TGTGCCAGCAGCTTATTCCAAGGGACAACAGATACGCAGTATTTT. This sequence encodes CASSLFQGTTDTQYF. V usage is TRBV7-9 and J usage is TRBJ2-3, with a possible D match to TRBD1 (6 bases). Deletions cut 2 bases from V and 3 bases from J, with 12 bases between. The germline CDR1 and CDR2 sequences are SEHNR and FQNEAQ (reference sequence). There are 15 residues in the CDR3.

In this sample, this clone turned up a few times. This chain uses TRBV4-2 with TRBJ2-2; D gene uncertain. CDR1 LGHNA and CDR2 YNFKEQ come from the germline V gene. Trimming stripped 2 bases from V and 0 bases from J, with 7 bases between. This CDR3 comprises 15 residues. CDR3: CASSQFGPNTGELFF. The CDR3 DNA follows: TGTGCCAGCAGCCAATTCGGCCCGAACACCGGGGAGCTGTTTTTT.

This clone was found a few times. The gene calls are TRBV5-5 and TRBJ2-5; the D is unclear. The CDR3 consists of 16 residues. Germline CDR1 and CDR2: SGHKS and YYEKEE (reference sequence). The V end lost 4 bases, the J end lost 2 bases, and 18 bases lay between the germline ends. The CDR3 here is CASSPGGLVYQETQYF. In nucleotides, the CDR3 is TGTGCCAGCAGCCCCGGTGGGTTAGTTTATCAAGAGACCCAGTACTTC.

This clone came up a few times. The same CDR3 also results from other DNA sequences found in this sample. This chain connects TRBV11-2 to TRBJ2-3; D remains unclear. Germline values: CDR1 SGHAT, CDR2 FQNNGV. V lost 6 bases, J lost 4 bases, and 8 bases lay in between. This CDR3 is 12 amino acids long. In DNA form, the CDR3 reads TGTGCCAGCAGAAGGGAAGCAGATACGCAGTATTTT. It encodes CASRREADTQYF.